This T cell receptor beta chain was found in a study of blood T cell repertoires in COVID-19. Per germline, CDR1 LNHDA and CDR2 SQIVND (reference sequence). CDR3 length: 15 amino acids. V shed 3 bases and J 6 bases; nucleotides not matched to a gene: 8. Original analysis: Estimated nucleated cell counts came from reference gene primer amplification. Only in-frame clones appear in the TCRdb table, and some are missing; sequencing was by immunoSEQ multiplex PCR. The V and J calls and the clone size are those of that table, but D and trimming were determined from the DNA. Here the sample spans about 220,000 clones, under 90% being singletons.

The TCR comes from a woman aged 55-69 years who had recovered from COVID-19. Material for sequencing was peripheral blood. J is TRBJ2-1 and V is TRBV19; 7 nucleotides line up with TRBD2. In nucleotides, the CDR3 is TGTGCCAGTAGTATGGTGGGAGGGGTGACCAATGAGCAGTTCTTC. Its translation is CASSMVGGVTNEQFF.